Sequencing of this T cell receptor beta chain was carried out in a study of blood T cell repertoires in COVID-19. This CDR3 region has 18 residues. Germline CDR1 SGHVS, CDR2 FQNEAQ. Trimming took 3 bases from V and 6 from J; bases not matched to a gene: 16. Some clones are missing from TCRdb's copy, which holds only in-frame ones; the method was immunoSEQ multiplex PCR. The table has 60,000 to 75,000 clones, 86% seen once. Specimen: peripheral blood. The clonotype comes from a man aged 30 to 45 with acute or convalescent COVID-19. This chain joins TRBV7-8 and TRBJ2-5; 10 bases are shared with TRBD2. The CDR3 region has the DNA TGTGCCAGCAGCTTGCCGGACCCCAAAGCGGGAGGGCGGAAGACCCAGTACTTC. The encoded protein is CASSLPDPKAGGRKTQYF. Drawing the rest from reference TRBV7-8 and TRBJ2-5, the complete variable domain is GAGVSQSPRYKVAKRGQDVALRCDPISGHVSLFWYQQALGQGPEFLTYFQNEAQLDKSGLPSDRFFAERPEGSVSTLKIQRTQQEDSAVYLCASSLPDPKAGGRKTQYFGPGTRLLVL.